A selection of T cell receptor beta chains follows, all from one sample in a study of shared clonotypes between healthy human individuals. Clones were sequenced by immunoSEQ multiplex PCR, and TCRdb holds only the in-frame ones, with some missing. The sample lists around 2.1 million clones, around 93% occurring once. The source material was naive CD8+ T cells from PBMCs. These TCRs come from a man in his late teens or twenties in good health. Some clones in this sample may be carry-over from other donors' samples. Each CDR3 is given with its conserved first and last residue. D genes are given only for firm matches. A clone size is listed for some rows: how often the clone was seen (once, few, many), or a class if it is expanded.

cdr3_aa | cdr3_nt | v_call | cdr3_length | clone_size | j_call | d_call
CAATARLGVTPNTEAFF | TGTGCCGCCACCGCCCGTCTCGGGGTTACCCCGAACACTGAAGCTTTCTTT | TRBV10-3 | 17 | once | TRBJ1-1 | .
CASSYGDGYTF | TGTGCCAGCAGTTACGGGGATGGCTACACCTTC | TRBV6-1 | 11 | . | TRBJ1-2 | .
CASSLQGAREKLFF | TGTGCCAGCAGTTTACAGGGGGCTCGGGAAAAACTGTTTTTT | TRBV27 | 14 | . | TRBJ1-4 | TRBD1
CASSPIGAFF | TGTGCCAGCAGCCCTATTGGAGCTTTCTTT | TRBV11-3 | 10 | few | TRBJ1-1 | .
CASLKREMISNQPQHF | TGTGCCAGCTTGAAACGGGAGATGATTAGCAATCAGCCCCAGCATTTT | TRBV28 | 16 | . | TRBJ1-5 | .
CASSLPSGREGGTDTQYF | TGTGCCAGCAGTTTGCCTAGCGGGAGAGAGGGGGGGACAGATACGCAGTATTTT | TRBV28 | 18 | . | TRBJ2-3 | TRBD2
CAWSAIPGGNQPQHF | TGTGCCTGGAGTGCCATTCCAGGGGGAAATCAGCCCCAGCATTTT | TRBV30 | 15 | . | TRBJ1-5 | TRBD1
CASSLDAGAENIQYF | TGTGCCAGCAGCTTAGACGCGGGAGCGGAAAACATTCAGTACTTC | TRBV7-9 | 15 | . | TRBJ2-4 | TRBD2
CASSVGSSYEQYF | TGCGCCAGCAGTGTAGGGAGTTCTTACGAGCAGTACTTC | TRBV5-1 | 13 | . | TRBJ2-7 | .
CSVDFGPYEQYF | TGCAGCGTTGATTTTGGCCCCTACGAGCAGTACTTC | TRBV29-1 | 12 | . | TRBJ2-7 | .
CASSQGPSGAKNIQYF | TGCGCCAGCAGCCAAGGTCCTAGCGGGGCCAAAAACATTCAGTACTTC | TRBV4-3 | 16 | . | TRBJ2-4 | TRBD2
CASSLVRNAEAFF | TGTGCCAGCAGCCTGGTCCGGAACGCTGAAGCTTTCTTT | TRBV5-6 | 13 | . | TRBJ1-1 | .
CASSRLAGAGELFF | TGTGCCAGCAGCCGACTAGCGGGAGCCGGGGAGCTGTTTTTT | TRBV27 | 14 | . | TRBJ2-2 | TRBD2
CATSYHLTASTDTQYF | TGTGCCACCAGCTACCACTTGACAGCCAGCACAGATACGCAGTATTTT | TRBV15 | 16 | . | TRBJ2-3 | .
CATSSEGGRNQPQHF | TGTGCCACCAGCAGCGAAGGGGGCCGAAATCAGCCCCAGCATTTT | TRBV15 | 15 | . | TRBJ1-5 | TRBD1
CASSGSAAGELFF | TGTGCCAGCAGCGGGAGCGCAGCCGGGGAGCTGTTTTTT | TRBV7-9 | 13 | . | TRBJ2-2 | .
CASSGGGLVFEDTQYF | TGTGCCAGCAGCGGGGGAGGACTAGTTTTTGAAGATACGCAGTATTTT | TRBV11-2 | 16 | . | TRBJ2-3 | TRBD2
CASSDWDSNQETQYF | TGTGCCAGCAGTGATTGGGACAGCAACCAAGAGACCCAGTACTTC | TRBV25-1 | 15 | . | TRBJ2-5 | TRBD1
CASSQTLGTGSGNTIYF | TGCGCCAGCAGCCAGACATTAGGGACAGGGTCTGGAAACACCATATATTTT | TRBV4-1 | 17 | . | TRBJ1-3 | TRBD1
CASSWQPQHF | TGTGCCAGTAGTTGGCAGCCCCAGCATTTT | TRBV19 | 10 | . | TRBJ1-5 | .
CASRLQGEPMNTEAFF | TGTGCCAGCAGACTACAGGGGGAACCTATGAACACTGAAGCTTTCTTT | TRBV5-4 | 16 | . | TRBJ1-1 | TRBD1
CASSVAPSRTGTNTEAFF | TGTGCCAGCAGCGTAGCCCCCTCTCGGACAGGGACGAACACTGAAGCTTTCTTT | TRBV9 | 18 | once | TRBJ1-1 | TRBD1
CAWSGTTALGNTIYF | TGTGCCTGGAGTGGCACGACTGCGCTGGGAAACACCATATATTTT | TRBV30 | 15 | . | TRBJ1-3 | .
CASTSVGGNQPQHF | TGTGCCAGCACCAGTGTTGGGGGCAATCAGCCCCAGCATTTT | TRBV27 | 14 | . | TRBJ1-5 | .
CASSPTAGIYNEQFF | TGTGCCAGCAGCCCCACAGCGGGGATTTACAATGAGCAGTTCTTC | TRBV6-5 | 15 | once | TRBJ2-1 | TRBD2
CAISESLRVVTGELFF | TGTGCCATCAGTGAGTCCCTCCGAGTTGTCACCGGGGAGCTGTTTTTT | TRBV10-3 | 16 | . | TRBJ2-2 | .
CASSRREGGPYNEQFF | TGTGCCAGCAGCCGAAGGGAGGGAGGGCCGTACAATGAGCAGTTCTTC | TRBV7-9 | 16 | . | TRBJ2-1 | TRBD2
CASSTGYQPQHF | TGTGCCAGCAGTACCGGATATCAGCCCCAGCATTTT | TRBV6-5 | 12 | . | TRBJ1-5 | .
CASSASGRRGGDTQYF | TGTGCCAGCAGCGCCAGCGGGAGGCGGGGTGGAGATACGCAGTATTTT | TRBV9 | 16 | . | TRBJ2-3 | TRBD2
CASSLGELAAENEQFF | TGTGCCAGCAGCTTAGGGGAACTAGCGGCAGAAAATGAGCAGTTCTTC | TRBV7-9 | 16 | . | TRBJ2-1 | TRBD2
CASSAGGVGNTIYF | TGTGCCAGCAGCGCAGGAGGGGTCGGAAACACCATATATTTT | TRBV9 | 14 | . | TRBJ1-3 | .
CASSLPSDGFTDTQYF | TGTGCCAGCAGCTTACCTTCGGACGGATTCACAGATACGCAGTATTTT | TRBV7-9 | 16 | . | TRBJ2-3 | .
CASSVAGREGRYNEQFF | TGTGCCAGCAGCGTAGCTGGGCGGGAGGGCCGCTACAATGAGCAGTTCTTC | TRBV9 | 17 | . | TRBJ2-1 | TRBD2
CASSQEAVSTDTQYF | TGTGCCAGCAGCCAAGAAGCAGTTAGCACAGATACGCAGTATTTT | TRBV14 | 15 | . | TRBJ2-3 | .
CASSHGTGLGYEQYF | TGTGCCAGCAGCCACGGGACAGGGCTAGGATACGAGCAGTACTTC | TRBV14 | 15 | . | TRBJ2-7 | TRBD1
CASSFTPTGGNYEQYF | TGTGCCAGTAGTTTCACCCCGACAGGGGGGAACTACGAGCAGTACTTC | TRBV19 | 16 | . | TRBJ2-7 | TRBD1
CASSQDSYTEAFF | TGCGCCAGCAGCCAAGACAGTTACACTGAAGCTTTCTTT | TRBV4-1 | 13 | . | TRBJ1-1 | .
CSVEGNDVTGSYEQYF | TGCAGCGTTGAGGGTAATGACGTGACAGGGTCCTACGAGCAGTACTTC | TRBV29-1 | 16 | . | TRBJ2-7 | TRBD1
CASSTTKLSGNTIYF | TGTGCCAGCAGTACAACGAAACTCTCTGGAAACACCATATATTTT | TRBV6-1 | 15 | . | TRBJ1-3 | .
CASSVAGESEQYF | TGTGCCAGCAGCGTAGCTGGCGAAAGCGAGCAGTACTTC | TRBV9 | 13 | once | TRBJ2-7 | .
CASSLVGTGGPVNYGYTF | TGTGCCAGCAGTTTAGTAGGGACAGGAGGACCAGTTAACTATGGCTACACCTTC | TRBV27 | 18 | . | TRBJ1-2 | TRBD1
CASSSGGNSYEQYF | TGTGCCAGCAGTTCGGGGGGGAACTCCTACGAGCAGTACTTC | TRBV28 | 14 | once | TRBJ2-7 | TRBD2
CASSAQGGGGTDTQYF | TGTGCCAGCAGTGCCCAGGGCGGAGGGGGGACAGATACGCAGTATTTT | TRBV27 | 16 | . | TRBJ2-3 | .
CASTGLAGGGEQYF | TGTGCCAGCACCGGACTAGCGGGAGGGGGCGAGCAGTACTTC | TRBV5-5 | 14 | . | TRBJ2-7 | TRBD2
CASSPAGSSYNEQFF | TGTGCCAGCAGCCCTGCCGGGAGCTCCTACAATGAGCAGTTCTTC | TRBV7-9 | 15 | once | TRBJ2-1 | .
CASSYGGPLNEQFF | TGTGCCAGCAGTTATGGCGGTCCCCTCAATGAGCAGTTCTTC | TRBV6-5 | 14 | . | TRBJ2-1 | .
CAWILGNTEAFF | TGTGCCTGGATTCTGGGGAACACTGAAGCTTTCTTT | TRBV30 | 12 | few | TRBJ1-1 | .
CASSSSPGTGDFEKLFF | TGTGCCAGCAGTTCCAGTCCCGGGACAGGGGACTTTGAAAAACTGTTTTTT | TRBV28 | 17 | . | TRBJ1-4 | TRBD1
CASSSKQGSHPHTGELFF | TGTGCCAGCAGCTCCAAACAGGGATCCCACCCCCACACCGGGGAGCTGTTTTTT | TRBV7-9 | 18 | . | TRBJ2-2 | .
CASSSLPGGNQPQHF | TGTGCCAGCAGCTCTCTCCCGGGGGGAAATCAGCCCCAGCATTTT | TRBV7-2 | 15 | . | TRBJ1-5 | .
CASSLMGANYGYTF | TGTGCCAGCAGTTTAATGGGGGCTAACTATGGCTACACCTTC | TRBV27 | 14 | . | TRBJ1-2 | .
CASSYPGQGLETQYF | TGTGCCAGCAGTTACCCGGGACAGGGGTTAGAGACCCAGTACTTC | TRBV6-5 | 15 | . | TRBJ2-5 | TRBD1
CASSQEGNPWGGYEQYF | TGTGCCAGCAGCCAAGAAGGGAACCCCTGGGGAGGTTACGAGCAGTACTTC | TRBV14 | 17 | . | TRBJ2-7 | .
CSVHLRTGGPHYGYTF | TGCAGCGTCCACCTTCGGACAGGGGGTCCTCACTATGGCTACACCTTC | TRBV29-1 | 16 | . | TRBJ1-2 | TRBD1
CASRAPPTNEKLFF | TGTGCCAGCAGGGCTCCGCCAACTAATGAAAAACTGTTTTTT | TRBV28 | 14 | . | TRBJ1-4 | .
CASTRDRGHMNTEAFF | TGTGCCAGTACTCGGGACAGGGGGCACATGAACACTGAAGCTTTCTTT | TRBV19 | 16 | . | TRBJ1-1 | TRBD1
CASSGGRGLSYEQYF | TGCGCCAGCAGCGGGGGCCGGGGTCTCTCCTACGAGCAGTACTTC | TRBV5-1 | 15 | . | TRBJ2-7 | .